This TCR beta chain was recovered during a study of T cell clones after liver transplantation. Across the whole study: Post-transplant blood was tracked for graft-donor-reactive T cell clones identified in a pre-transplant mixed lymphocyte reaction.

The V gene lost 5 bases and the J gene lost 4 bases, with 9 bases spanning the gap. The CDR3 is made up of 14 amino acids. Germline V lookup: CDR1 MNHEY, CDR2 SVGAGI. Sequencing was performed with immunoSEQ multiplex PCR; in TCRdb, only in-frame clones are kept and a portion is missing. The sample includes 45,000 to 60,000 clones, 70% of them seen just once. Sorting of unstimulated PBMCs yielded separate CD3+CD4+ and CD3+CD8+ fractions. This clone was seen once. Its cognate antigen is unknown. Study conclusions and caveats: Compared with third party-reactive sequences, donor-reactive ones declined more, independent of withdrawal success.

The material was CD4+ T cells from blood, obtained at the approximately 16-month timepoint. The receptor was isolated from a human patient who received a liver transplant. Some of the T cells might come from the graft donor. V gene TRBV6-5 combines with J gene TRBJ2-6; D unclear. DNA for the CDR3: TGTGCCAGCAGTGTCATCCTAGGGGCCAACGTCCTGACTTTC. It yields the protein CASSVILGANVLTF.